The TCR beta chain described here comes from a study of OX40 agonist ivuxolimab in advanced cancers. Study-level points and caveats: Among the least clonally expanded were partial responders at 0.1-3.0 mg/kg. At doses 0.1 to 3.0 mg/kg, CD4+ and CD8+ clones expanded.

The CDR3 covers 16 residues. V was clipped by 1 base and J by 0 bases, with 15 bases between them. Germline values: CDR1 SQVTM, CDR2 ANQGSEA. Sequencing used immunoSEQ multiplex PCR; TCRdb keeps in-frame clones, though not all of them. The sample holds roughly 66,000 clones, roughly 80% seen once. This clone showed up just a few times. Its specificity is not known. V and J are TRBV29-1 and TRBJ1-1; D may be TRBD1 (6 bases). This TCR was recovered from an adult with an advanced solid tumor such as melanoma, head and neck, liver or kidney cancer. The source material was CD4+ or CD8+ T cells sorted from blood, sampled in a trial of the OX40 agonist ivuxolimab. As DNA, the CDR3 is TGCAGCGTTGAAGGCTCTTCCGGGACACTGAACACTGAAGCTTTCTTT. Encoded protein: CSVEGSSGTLNTEAFF.